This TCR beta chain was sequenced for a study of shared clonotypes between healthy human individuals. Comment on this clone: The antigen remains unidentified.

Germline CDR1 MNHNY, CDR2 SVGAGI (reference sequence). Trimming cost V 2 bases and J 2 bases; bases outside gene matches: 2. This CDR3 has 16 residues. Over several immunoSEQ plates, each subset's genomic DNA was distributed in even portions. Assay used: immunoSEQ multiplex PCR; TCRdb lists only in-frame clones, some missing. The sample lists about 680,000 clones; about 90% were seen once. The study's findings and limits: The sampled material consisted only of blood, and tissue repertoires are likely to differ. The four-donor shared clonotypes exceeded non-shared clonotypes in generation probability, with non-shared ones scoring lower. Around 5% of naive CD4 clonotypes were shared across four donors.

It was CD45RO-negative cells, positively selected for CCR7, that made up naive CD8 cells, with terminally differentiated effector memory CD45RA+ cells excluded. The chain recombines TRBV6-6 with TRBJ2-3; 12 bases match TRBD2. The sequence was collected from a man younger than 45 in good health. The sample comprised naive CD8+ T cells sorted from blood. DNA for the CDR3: TGTGCCAGCAGTTACCGGACTAGCGGGATCACAGATACGCAGTATTTT. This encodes CASSYRTSGITDTQYF.